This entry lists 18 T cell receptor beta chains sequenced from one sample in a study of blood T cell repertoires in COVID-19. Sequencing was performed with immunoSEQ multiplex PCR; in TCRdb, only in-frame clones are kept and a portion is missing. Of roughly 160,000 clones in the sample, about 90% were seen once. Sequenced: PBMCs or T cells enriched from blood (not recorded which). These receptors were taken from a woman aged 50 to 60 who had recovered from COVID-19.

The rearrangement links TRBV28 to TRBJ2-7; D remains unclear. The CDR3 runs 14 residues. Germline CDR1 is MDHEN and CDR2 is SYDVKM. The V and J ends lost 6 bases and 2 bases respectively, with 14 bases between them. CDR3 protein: CASSFSGPPYEQYF. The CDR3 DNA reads TGTGCCAGCAGCTTTTCTGGGCCCCCCTACGAGCAGTACTTC.

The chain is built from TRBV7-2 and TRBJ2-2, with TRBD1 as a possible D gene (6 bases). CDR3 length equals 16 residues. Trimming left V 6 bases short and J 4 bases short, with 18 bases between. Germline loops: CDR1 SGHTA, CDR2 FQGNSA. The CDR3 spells CASSSQGYKGTGELFF. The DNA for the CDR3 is TGTGCCAGCAGTTCACAGGGCTACAAGGGCACCGGGGAGCTGTTTTTT.

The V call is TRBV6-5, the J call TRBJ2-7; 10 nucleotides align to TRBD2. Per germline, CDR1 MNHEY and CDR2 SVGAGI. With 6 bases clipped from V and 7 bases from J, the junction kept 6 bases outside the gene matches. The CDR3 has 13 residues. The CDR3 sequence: CASRSLAGGEQYF. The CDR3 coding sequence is TGTGCCAGCAGAAGCTTAGCGGGAGGAGAGCAGTACTTC.

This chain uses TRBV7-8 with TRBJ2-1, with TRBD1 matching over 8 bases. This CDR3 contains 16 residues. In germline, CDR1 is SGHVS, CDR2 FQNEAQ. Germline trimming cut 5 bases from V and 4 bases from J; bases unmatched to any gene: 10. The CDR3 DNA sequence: TGTGCCAGCAGCCCCCCAGGACAGGGTTCTTACAATGAGCAGTTCTTC. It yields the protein CASSPPGQGSYNEQFF.

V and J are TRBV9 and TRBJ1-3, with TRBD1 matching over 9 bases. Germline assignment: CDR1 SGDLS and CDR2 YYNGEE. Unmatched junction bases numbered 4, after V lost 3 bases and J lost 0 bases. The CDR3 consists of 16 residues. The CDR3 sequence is CASSGGQGNSGNTIYF. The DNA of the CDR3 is TGTGCCAGCAGCGGGGGACAGGGAAACTCTGGAAACACCATATATTTT.

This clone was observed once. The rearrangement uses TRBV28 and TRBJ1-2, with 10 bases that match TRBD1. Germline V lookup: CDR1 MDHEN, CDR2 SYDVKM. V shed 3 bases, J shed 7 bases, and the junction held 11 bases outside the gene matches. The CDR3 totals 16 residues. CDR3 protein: CASSFVGQGTGGGYTF. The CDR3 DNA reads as TGTGCCAGCAGTTTTGTGGGACAGGGGACGGGAGGTGGCTACACCTTC.

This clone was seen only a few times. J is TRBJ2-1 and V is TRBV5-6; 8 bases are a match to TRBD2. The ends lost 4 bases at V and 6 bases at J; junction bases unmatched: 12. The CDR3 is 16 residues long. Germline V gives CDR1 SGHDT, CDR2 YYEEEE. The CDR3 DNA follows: TGTGCCAGCAGCCCGTCTGCGGGAGGTGCCGCCAATGAGCAGTTCTTC. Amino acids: CASSPSAGGAANEQFF.

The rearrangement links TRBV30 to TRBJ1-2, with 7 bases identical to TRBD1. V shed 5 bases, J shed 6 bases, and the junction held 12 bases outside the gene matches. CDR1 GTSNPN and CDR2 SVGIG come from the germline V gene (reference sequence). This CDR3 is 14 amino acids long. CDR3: CAWGKPQGGHGYTF. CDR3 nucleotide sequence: TGTGCCTGGGGAAAACCTCAGGGGGGCCATGGCTACACCTTC.

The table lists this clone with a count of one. This chain's CDR3 is CASSIPTEINQPQHF. For the CDR3, the DNA is TGTGCCAGTAGTATACCGACGGAGATCAATCAGCCCCAGCATTTT. The genes are TRBV19 and TRBJ1-5; no reliable D call. Looked up from germline, CDR1 is LNHDA and CDR2 is SQIVND (reference sequence). This CDR3 region has 15 residues. Trimming took 2 bases from V and 3 from J, leaving 11 bases between them. Based on the CDR3 plus reference TRBV19 and TRBJ1-5, the full variable domain is DGGITQSPKYLFRKEGQNVTLSCEQNLNHDAMYWYRQDPGQGLRLIYYSQIVNDFQKGDIAEGYSVSREKKESFPLTVTSAQKNPTAFYLCASSIPTEINQPQHFGDGTRLSIL.

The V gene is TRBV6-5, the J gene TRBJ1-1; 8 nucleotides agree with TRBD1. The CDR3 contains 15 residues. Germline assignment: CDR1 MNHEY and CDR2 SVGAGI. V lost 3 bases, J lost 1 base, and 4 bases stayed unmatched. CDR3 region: CASSYQGAGNTEAFF. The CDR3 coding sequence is TGTGCCAGCAGTTATCAGGGGGCGGGGAACACTGAAGCTTTCTTT.

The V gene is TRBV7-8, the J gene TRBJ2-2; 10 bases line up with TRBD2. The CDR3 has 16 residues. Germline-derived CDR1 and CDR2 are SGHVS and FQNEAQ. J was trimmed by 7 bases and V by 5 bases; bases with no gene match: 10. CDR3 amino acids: CASSTWTSGGLGELFF. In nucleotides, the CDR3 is TGTGCCAGCAGCACCTGGACTAGCGGAGGGCTCGGGGAGCTGTTTTTT.

CDR3 bases: TGTGCCAGCAGCCCGGGACTAAACTCCTACGAGCAGTACTTC. Encoded protein: CASSPGLNSYEQYF. This chain joins TRBV3-1 (or the pseudogene TRBV3-2) and TRBJ2-7; 7 bases map to TRBD2. Germline loops: CDR1 LGHDT, CDR2 YNNKEL (reference sequence). This CDR3 contains 14 residues. With 4 bases clipped from V and 0 bases from J, the junction kept 3 bases outside the gene matches.

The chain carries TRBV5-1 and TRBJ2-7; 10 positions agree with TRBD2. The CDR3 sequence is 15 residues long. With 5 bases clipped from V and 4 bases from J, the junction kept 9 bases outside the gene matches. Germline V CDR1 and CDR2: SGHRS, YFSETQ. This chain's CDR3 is CASRQAGTSAYEQYF. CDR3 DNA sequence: TGCGCCAGCAGGCAGGCCGGGACTAGCGCTTACGAGCAGTACTTC. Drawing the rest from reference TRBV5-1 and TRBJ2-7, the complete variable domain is KAGVTQTPRYLIKTRGQQVTLSCSPISGHRSVSWYQQTPGQGLQFLFEYFSETQRNKGNFPGRFSGRQFSNSRSEMNVSTLELGDSALYLCASRQAGTSAYEQYFGPGTRLTVT.

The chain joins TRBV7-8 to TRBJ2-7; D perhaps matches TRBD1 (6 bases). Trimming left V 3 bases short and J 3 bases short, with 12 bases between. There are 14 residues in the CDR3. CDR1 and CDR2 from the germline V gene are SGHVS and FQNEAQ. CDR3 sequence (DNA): TGTGCCAGCAGCTTTAGACAGGCTAACTACGAGCAGTACTTC. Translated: CASSFRQANYEQYF.

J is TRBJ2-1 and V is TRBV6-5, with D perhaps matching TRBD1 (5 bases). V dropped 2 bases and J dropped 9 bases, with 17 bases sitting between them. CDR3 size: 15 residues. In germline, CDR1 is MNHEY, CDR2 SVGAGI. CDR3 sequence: CASSYPGMGLIEQFF. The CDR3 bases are TGTGCCAGCAGTTACCCAGGGATGGGGTTGATTGAGCAGTTCTTC.

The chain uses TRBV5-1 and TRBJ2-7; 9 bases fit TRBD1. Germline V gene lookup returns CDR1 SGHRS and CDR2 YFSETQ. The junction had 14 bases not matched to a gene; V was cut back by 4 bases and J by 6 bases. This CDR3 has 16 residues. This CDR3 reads CASSATGGDLLGEQYF. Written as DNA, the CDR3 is TGCGCCAGCAGCGCGACAGGGGGGGACCTTCTGGGCGAGCAGTACTTC.

DNA for the CDR3: TGTGCCAGTAAATCACTGGGGGGAATGAGCACTGAAGCTTTCTTT. Protein: CASKSLGGMSTEAFF. This chain joins TRBV19 and TRBJ1-1, with D perhaps matching TRBD1 (5 bases). The germline V and J ends were trimmed by 7 bases and 4 bases, with 19 bases remaining between them. The germline V gene encodes CDR1 LNHDA and CDR2 SQIVND (reference sequence). The CDR3 has 15 amino acids.

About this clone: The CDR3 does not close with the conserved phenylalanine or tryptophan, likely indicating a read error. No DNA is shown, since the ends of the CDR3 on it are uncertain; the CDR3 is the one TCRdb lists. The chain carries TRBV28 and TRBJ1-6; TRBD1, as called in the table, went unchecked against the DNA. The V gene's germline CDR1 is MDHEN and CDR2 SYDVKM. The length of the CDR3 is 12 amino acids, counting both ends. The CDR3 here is CASSSPGQVLSI.